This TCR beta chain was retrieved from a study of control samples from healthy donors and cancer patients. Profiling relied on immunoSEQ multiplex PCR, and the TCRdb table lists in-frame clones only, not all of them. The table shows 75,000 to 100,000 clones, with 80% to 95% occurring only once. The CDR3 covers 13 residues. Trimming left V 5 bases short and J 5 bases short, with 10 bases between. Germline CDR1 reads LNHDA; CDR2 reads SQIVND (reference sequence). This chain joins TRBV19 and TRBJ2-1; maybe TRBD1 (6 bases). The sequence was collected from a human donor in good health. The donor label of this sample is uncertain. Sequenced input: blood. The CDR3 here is CASSYRENNEQFF. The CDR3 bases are TGTGCCAGTAGTTACAGGGAAAACAATGAGCAGTTCTTC.